This TCR beta chain was documented in a study of cytomegalovirus exposure and HLA in healthy donors. Looking at the study overall: One earlier analysis, a look at 180 million or so T cells, found some 100 million unique TCR beta sequences. Points from the study as a whole: Researchers counted 164 TCR beta chains as cytomegalovirus-associated. Later genetic work tied a missense DCLRE1C variant to beta-chain V and J trimming. Later analysis identified around 15,000 TCR beta sequences associated with HLA alleles, using a false discovery rate threshold of 0.05.

Both 60 Vbeta primers and 13 Jbeta primers went into the PCR. TCRdb's copy holds only in-frame clones and misses some; the assay was immunoSEQ multiplex PCR. Of 120,000 to 150,000 clones in the sample, 73% were seen once. The CDR3 contains 14 residues. Germline CDR1 and CDR2: SGHRS and YFSETQ. V was trimmed by 4 bases and J by 0 bases, leaving 9 bases between them. A word on this clone: What it binds is not known.

The TCR originated in a woman aged 18-35 years in good health and CMV-seronegative. The specimen sequenced was PBMCs. The chain links TRBV5-1 to TRBJ2-3, with D possibly TRBD2 on 5 matching bases. Here the CDR3 DNA reads TGCGCCAGCAGCCCAGCGGACAGCACAGATACGCAGTATTTT. It codes for CASSPADSTDTQYF.